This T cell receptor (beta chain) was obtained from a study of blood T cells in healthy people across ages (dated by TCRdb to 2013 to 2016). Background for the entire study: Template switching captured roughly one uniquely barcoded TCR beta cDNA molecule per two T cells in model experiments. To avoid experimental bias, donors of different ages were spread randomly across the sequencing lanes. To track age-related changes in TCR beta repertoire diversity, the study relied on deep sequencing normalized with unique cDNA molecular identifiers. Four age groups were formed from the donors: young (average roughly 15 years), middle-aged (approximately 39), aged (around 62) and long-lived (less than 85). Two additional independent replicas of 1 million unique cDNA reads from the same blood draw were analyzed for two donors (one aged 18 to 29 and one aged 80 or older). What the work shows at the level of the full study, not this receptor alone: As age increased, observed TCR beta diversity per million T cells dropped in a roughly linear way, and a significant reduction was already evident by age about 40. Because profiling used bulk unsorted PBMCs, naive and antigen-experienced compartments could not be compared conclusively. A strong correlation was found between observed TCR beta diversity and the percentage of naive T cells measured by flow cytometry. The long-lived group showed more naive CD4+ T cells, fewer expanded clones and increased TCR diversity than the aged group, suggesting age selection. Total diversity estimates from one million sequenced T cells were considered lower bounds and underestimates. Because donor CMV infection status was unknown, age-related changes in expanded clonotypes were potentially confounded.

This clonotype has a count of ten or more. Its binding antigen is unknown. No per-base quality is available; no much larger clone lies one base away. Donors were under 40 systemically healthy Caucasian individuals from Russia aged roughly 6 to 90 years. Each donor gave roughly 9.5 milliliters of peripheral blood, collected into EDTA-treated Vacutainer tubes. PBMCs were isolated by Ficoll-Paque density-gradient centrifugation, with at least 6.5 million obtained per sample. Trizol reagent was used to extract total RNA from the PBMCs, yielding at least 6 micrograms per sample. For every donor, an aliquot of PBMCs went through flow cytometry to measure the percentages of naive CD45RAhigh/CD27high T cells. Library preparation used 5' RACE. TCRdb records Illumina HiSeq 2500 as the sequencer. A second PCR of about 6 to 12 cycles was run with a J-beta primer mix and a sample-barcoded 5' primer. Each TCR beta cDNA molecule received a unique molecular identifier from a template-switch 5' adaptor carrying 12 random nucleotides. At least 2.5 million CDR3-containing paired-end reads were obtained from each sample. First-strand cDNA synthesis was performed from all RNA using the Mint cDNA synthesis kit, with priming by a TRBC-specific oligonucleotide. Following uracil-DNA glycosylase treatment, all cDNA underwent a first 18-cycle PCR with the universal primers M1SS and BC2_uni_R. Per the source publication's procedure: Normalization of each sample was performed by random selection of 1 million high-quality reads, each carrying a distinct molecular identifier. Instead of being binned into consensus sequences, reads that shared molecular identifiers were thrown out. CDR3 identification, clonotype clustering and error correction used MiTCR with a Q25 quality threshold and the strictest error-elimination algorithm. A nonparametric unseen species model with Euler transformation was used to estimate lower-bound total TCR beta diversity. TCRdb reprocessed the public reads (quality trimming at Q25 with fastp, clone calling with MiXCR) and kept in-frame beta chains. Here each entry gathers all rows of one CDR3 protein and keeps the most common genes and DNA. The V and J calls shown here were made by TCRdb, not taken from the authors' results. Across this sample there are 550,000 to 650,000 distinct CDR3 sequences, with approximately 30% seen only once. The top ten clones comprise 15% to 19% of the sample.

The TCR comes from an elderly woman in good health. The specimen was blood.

This receptor carries the CDR3 CASSSSIYGYTF. The nucleotide sequence reads as follows: TGTGCCAGCAGTAGCAGTATTTATGGCTACACCTTC. The sequence is built from TRBV25-1 and TRBJ1-2; a confident D gene designation cannot be given. The CDR3 measures 12 amino acids from cysteine to phenylalanine. Here the CDR3 DNA is all that survives: 36 bases in frame from base 1. CDR1 and CDR2, per the germline V gene, are MGHDK and SYGVNS. Trimming at the junction amounts to 5 bases on V and 5 bases on J, and the germline ends lie 9 bases apart.